The 22 T cell receptor beta chains below all came from one sample that was sequenced in a study of identical twins. In TCRdb, the 5' RACE reads were re-called with MiXCR into one record per CDR3 protein. Of approximately 530,000 distinct CDR3 sequences in the sample, approximately 20% were seen once. This same sample was also taken into another study, of yellow fever vaccine responses in identical twins.

Sequences were obtained from CD4+ T cells sorted from blood. Every receptor here comes from a woman under 30 in good health.

This chain links TRBV6-1 with TRBJ2-4; 11 bases map to TRBD2. CDR1 and CDR2 (germline): MNHNS, SASEGT. The length of the CDR3 is 15 residues. The trim removed 9 bases at V and 4 bases at J, leaving 8 bases unmatched. DNA of the CDR3: TGTGCCAGTCTTAGCGGGGGGGCTGGGAAAAACATTCAGTACTTC. Protein product: CASLSGGAGKNIQYF.

This clonotype was recorded a few times. The chain carries TRBV5-4 and TRBJ2-1; D is perhaps TRBD1 or TRBD2 (9 bases each). The V end was cut by 3 bases, the J end by 7 bases, with 32 bases between. Germline CDR1 is SGHNT and CDR2 is YYREEE (reference sequence). The CDR3 sequence is 20 residues long. CDR3 region: CASSYGTGYSGSLIANEQFF. The CDR3 bases are TGTGCCAGCAGCTACGGGACAGGGTATAGCGGGAGTCTTATTGCAAATGAGCAGTTCTTC.

CDR3 residues: CASKGSHADTQYF. Here the CDR3 DNA reads TGTGCCAGCAAAGGGAGTCACGCAGATACGCAGTATTTT. This chain connects TRBV7-6 to TRBJ2-3, with a tentative D call TRBD2 (5 bases). Germline assignment: CDR1 SGHVS and CDR2 FNYEAQ. The CDR3 spans 13 residues. The V end was cut by 7 bases, the J end by 4 bases, with 12 bases between. Full variable domain (missing parts from reference TRBV7-6 and TRBJ2-3): GAGVSQSPRYKVTKRGQDVALRCDPISGHVSLYWYRQALGQGPEFLTYFNYEAQQDKSGLPNDRFSAERPEGSISTLTIQRTEQRDSAMYRCASKGSHADTQYFGPGTRLTVL.

This clonotype has only a few counts. V gene TRBV7-9 combines with J gene TRBJ1-4; 9 bases map to TRBD1. Germline assignment: CDR1 SEHNR and CDR2 FQNEAQ (reference sequence). The CDR3 is 15 residues long. Germline trimming cut 5 bases from V and 4 bases from J; bases unmatched to any gene: 5. DNA for the CDR3: TGTGCCAGCAGCAGAGGGACAGGGAGTAATGAAAAACTGTTTTTT. It yields the protein CASSRGTGSNEKLFF.

The V gene is TRBV5-1, the J gene TRBJ2-7; 8 bases map to TRBD2. Germline V gene sequence: CDR1 SGHRS, CDR2 YFSETQ. This CDR3 spans 14 amino acids. The V segment lost 2 bases and the J segment 3 bases; nucleotides outside the gene matches: 4. The CDR3 DNA is TGCGCCAGCAGCTTTAGCGGGATATACTACGAGCAGTACTTC. Amino acids: CASSFSGIYYEQYF.

This clonotype appeared a few times. The genes are TRBV12-3 or TRBV12-4 and TRBJ2-5; D is perhaps TRBD1 (5 bases). The CDR3 is 17 amino acids. Between the trimmed V and J ends, which lost 5 bases and 0 bases, there was a span of 19 bases. CDR3 in DNA: TGTGCCAGCAGTCCCCGTTTAGGGGAAACCAACCAAGAGACCCAGTACTTC. Protein sequence: CASSPRLGETNQETQYF.

This chain links TRBV9 with TRBJ2-7; 13 nucleotides match TRBD2. CDR3 length: 17 amino acids. Germline trimming cut 4 bases from V and 6 bases from J; bases unmatched to any gene: 13. The V gene's germline CDR1 is SGDLS and CDR2 YYNGEE. CDR3 bases: TGTGCCAGCAGCCCCAGCCCGGGACTAGCGGGAATGGGCGAGCAGTACTTC. Its translation: CASSPSPGLAGMGEQYF.

This clonotype was detected only a few times. The rearrangement uses TRBV7-9 and TRBJ2-7; D remains unclear. Germline assignment: CDR1 SEHNR and CDR2 FQNEAQ (reference sequence). The CDR3 has 14 amino acids. Trimming cost V 4 bases and J 5 bases, with 15 bases left between them. CDR3 DNA: TGTGCCAGCAGCTCAAGACTGGGCTTGGACGAGCAGTACTTC. Protein sequence: CASSSRLGLDEQYF.

CDR3 nucleotide sequence: TGTGCCAGCAGCGCACCCCCGGGACGGAAGAACACTGAAGCTTTCTTT. It is translated as CASSAPPGRKNTEAFF. This rearrangement joins TRBV7-9 to TRBJ1-1; a weak D match, TRBD1 (5 bases). Trimming took 5 bases from V and 1 from J, leaving 17 bases between them. Germline assignment: CDR1 SEHNR and CDR2 FQNEAQ (reference sequence). The CDR3 has 16 residues.

This rearrangement joins TRBV20-1 to TRBJ2-7; TRBD1 is a possible D gene (6 bases). Germline V gene lookup returns CDR1 DFQATT and CDR2 SNEGSKA (reference sequence). Deletions cut 3 bases from V and 3 bases from J, with 9 bases between. This CDR3 is built from 12 residues. DNA of the CDR3: TGCAGTGCTAGGGACAGAAGCTACGAGCAGTACGTC. Translating it yields CSARDRSYEQYV.

This clonotype was seen a few times. The chain has TRBV12-3 or TRBV12-4 and TRBJ2-1; the D gene is possibly TRBD1 (5 bases). This CDR3 is built from 13 residues. Trimming stripped 6 bases from V and 12 bases from J, with 18 bases between. CDR3 region: CASSPGHLTGQFF. As DNA, the CDR3 is TGTGCCAGCAGCCCAGGACATCTTACAGGGCAGTTCTTC.

V and J are TRBV5-1 and TRBJ1-2; D may be TRBD1 (5 bases). The CDR3 loop spans 14 amino acids. V dropped 3 bases and J dropped 4 bases, with 13 bases sitting between them. The V gene's germline CDR1 is SGHRS and CDR2 YFSETQ. In nucleotides, the CDR3 is TGCGCCAGCAGCTCCGGGGGTAGGGGCTATGGCTACACCTTC. Protein sequence: CASSSGGRGYGYTF.

This clonotype occurred a few times. The chain couples TRBV4-2 to TRBJ2-1; D remains unclear. The V end lost 2 bases, the J end lost 1 base, and 18 bases lay between the germline ends. The germline gives CDR1 LGHNA, CDR2 YNFKEQ. The CDR3 runs to 18 residues. CDR3 residues: CASSQPVLGSNSYNEQFF. The CDR3 bases are TGTGCCAGCAGCCAACCGGTCCTAGGATCGAATTCCTACAATGAGCAGTTCTTC.

This clonotype showed up just a few times. The gene calls are TRBV3-1 and TRBJ2-1; a weak D match, TRBD1 (5 bases). The CDR3 extends over 15 amino acids. The germline V gene encodes CDR1 LGHDT and CDR2 YNNKEL (reference sequence). Trimming removed 1 base from V and 7 bases from J, with 14 bases in between. Written as DNA, the CDR3 is TGTGCCAGCAGCCAAGGGCAGGGTTGGGGAAATGAGCAGTTCTTC. Translation gives CASSQGQGWGNEQFF.

This chain links TRBV6-5 with TRBJ2-1; 8 positions agree with TRBD2. J gave up 7 bases and V 2 bases, and 13 bases lay outside the gene matches. The CDR3 is 17 residues long. The germline V gene has CDR1 MNHEY and CDR2 SVGAGI. The CDR3 region has the DNA TGTGCCAGCAGTTACAGGGCGGGGGGCCACGGGGGAAATGAGCAGTTCTTC. Translating it yields CASSYRAGGHGGNEQFF.

CDR3 bases: TGCAGTGCCAACCCCGGGACTAGCGGGAGCTACGAGCAGTACTTC. It specifies CSANPGTSGSYEQYF. The V gene is TRBV20-1, the J gene TRBJ2-7; 14 bases are shared with TRBD2. The CDR3 extends over 15 amino acids. After removal of 6 bases from V and 3 bases from J, the junction contained 7 bases not matched to a gene. CDR1 and CDR2 from the germline V gene are DFQATT and SNEGSKA (reference sequence).

This clonotype was counted between two and nine times. The J gene is TRBJ2-3, the V gene TRBV10-3; no clear D. The germline V and J ends were trimmed by 6 bases and 6 bases, with 16 bases remaining between them. The length of the CDR3 is 14 residues. Germline loops: CDR1 ENHRY, CDR2 SYGVKD. In DNA form, the CDR3 reads TGTGCCATCAGCGATGGATTCGACGGTGATACGCAGTATTTT. Encoded protein: CAISDGFDGDTQYF.

This chain joins TRBV12-3 or TRBV12-4 and TRBJ2-1, with D unclear. The CDR3 runs to 15 residues. With 1 base removed from V and 8 bases from J, the gap between germline ends came to 15 bases. The CDR3: CASSLGPASIYEQFF. CDR3 bases: TGTGCCAGCAGTTTAGGGCCAGCTAGTATTTATGAGCAGTTCTTC.

The chain is built from TRBV12-3 or TRBV12-4 and TRBJ2-5, with D unclear. This CDR3 spans 15 amino acids. The V end was cut by 8 bases, the J end by 1 base, with 17 bases between. The CDR3 protein is CASSLAGDIQETQYF. The DNA of the CDR3 is TGTGCCAGCTCCTTGGCAGGCGATATCCAAGAGACCCAGTACTTC.

This clonotype has more than one count but fewer than ten. This rearrangement joins TRBV3-1 to TRBJ1-5, with 11 bases fitting TRBD1. The CDR3 covers 16 residues. Looked up from germline, CDR1 is LGHDT and CDR2 is YNNKEL (reference sequence). V lost 1 base, J lost 6 bases, and 5 bases stayed unmatched. CDR3 protein: CASSQAGTGGSQPQHF. The CDR3 bases are TGTGCCAGCAGCCAAGCCGGGACAGGGGGGAGTCAGCCCCAGCATTTT.

This clonotype came up a few times. Mismatch with germline at one junction end may stem from a read error. This rearrangement joins TRBV15 to TRBJ1-1; D perhaps matches TRBD1 (5 bases). CDR1 and CDR2 (germline): LNHNV, YYDKDF (reference sequence). The CDR3 contains 13 residues. The CDR3 nucleotides read TGTGCCACTGGCATAGGGGAGAACGCTGAAGCTTTCTTT. It translates to CATGIGENAEAFF.

The chain links TRBV20-1 to TRBJ2-1; 7 bases are a match to TRBD2. CDR3 size: 16 residues. The V and J ends lost 6 bases and 3 bases, in that order; junction bases with no gene match: 14. Germline values: CDR1 DFQATT, CDR2 SNEGSKA (reference sequence). DNA of the CDR3: TGCAGTGCCAAGCTAGCGGCCCATTCGGGCTACAATGAGCAGTTCTTC. The encoded protein is CSAKLAAHSGYNEQFF.